Each of the 26 T cell receptor beta chains below was sequenced from the same sample in a study of blood T cell repertoires in COVID-19. Data came from immunoSEQ multiplex PCR; TCRdb stores just in-frame clones and leaves some out. Of about 190,000 clones listed, about 84% are singletons. Sequencing used peripheral blood. The receptors were gathered from a woman aged 25-40 years with acute or convalescent COVID-19.

The CDR3 loop reads CASSYSGLEAFF. The CDR3 coding sequence is TGTGCCAGCAGTTACTCCGGACTTGAAGCTTTCTTT. The V gene is TRBV6-5, the J gene TRBJ1-1; D is unresolved. The CDR3 loop spans 12 amino acids. V lost 0 bases to trimming and J lost 7 bases, with 6 bases between them. Germline values: CDR1 MNHEY, CDR2 SVGAGI.

CDR3 residues: CASSLDVGFDGYTF. CDR3 bases: TGTGCCAGCAGCTTAGATGTGGGCTTCGATGGCTACACCTTC. The gene calls are TRBV11-2 and TRBJ1-2; D remains unclear. Trimming took off 0 bases at V and 6 bases at J, with 11 bases between the two ends. This CDR3 is 14 amino acids long. The germline CDR1 and CDR2 sequences are SGHAT and FQNNGV. Combining the CDR3 with reference TRBV11-2 and TRBJ1-2 gives the whole variable domain EAGVAQSPRYKIIEKRQSVAFWCNPISGHATLYWYQQILGQGPKLLIQFQNNGVVDDSQLPKDRFSAERLKGVDSTLKIQPAKLEDSAVYLCASSLDVGFDGYTFGSGTRLTVV.

The rearrangement links TRBV3-1 (or the pseudogene TRBV3-2) to TRBJ1-3; D perhaps matches TRBD1 (5 bases). The CDR3 extends over 17 amino acids. Germline V lookup: CDR1 LGHDT, CDR2 YNNKEL (reference sequence). Deletions cut 4 bases from V and 0 bases from J, with 16 bases between. In nucleotides, the CDR3 is TGTGCCAGCAGCCCATCTCGCAGGGTCCGCTCTGGAAACACCATATATTTT. Protein product: CASSPSRRVRSGNTIYF.

This chain joins TRBV5-1 and TRBJ1-1; D is unclear. The V end lost 3 bases, the J end lost 0 bases, and 9 bases lay between the germline ends. Germline V CDR1 and CDR2: SGHRS, YFSETQ. There are 14 residues in the CDR3. The CDR3 DNA follows: TGCGCCAGCAGCTCGGACGGGATGAACACTGAAGCTTTCTTT. It is translated as CASSSDGMNTEAFF. Full variable domain (missing parts from reference TRBV5-1 and TRBJ1-1): KAGVTQTPRYLIKTRGQQVTLSCSPISGHRSVSWYQQTPGQGLQFLFEYFSETQRNKGNFPGRFSGRQFSNSRSEMNVSTLELGDSALYLCASSSDGMNTEAFFGQGTRLTVV.

This chain joins TRBV25-1 and TRBJ1-2; D is unclear. The CDR3 covers 14 residues. Trimming removed 4 bases at V and 4 bases at J, with 13 bases between. Germline CDR1 reads MGHDK; CDR2 reads SYGVNS. In DNA form, the CDR3 reads TGTGCCAGCAGTGCAGACATTCCCCCCTATGGCTACACCTTC. Amino acids: CASSADIPPYGYTF.

This clone was observed a handful of times. This sequence joins TRBV18 and TRBJ1-2; the D is unclear. This CDR3 has 13 residues. Trimming shortened V by 3 bases and J by 3 bases, and 8 bases separated the two germline ends. The germline CDR1 and CDR2 sequences are KGHSH and LQKENI. As DNA, the CDR3 is TGTGCCAGCTCACCGCGGTCTGACTATGGCTACACCTTC. Protein product: CASSPRSDYGYTF.

The rearrangement uses TRBV7-2 and TRBJ2-7; 10 bases align to TRBD2. The germline CDR1 and CDR2 sequences are SGHTA and FQGNSA. Losses at the gene ends were 0 bases for V and 4 bases for J; bases not matched to a gene: 6. The CDR3 extends over 16 amino acids. DNA for the CDR3: TGTGCCAGCAGCTTAGCGGTTAGCGGGGGGTCTTACGAGCAGTACTTC. This codes for CASSLAVSGGSYEQYF.

The chain links TRBV19 to TRBJ1-1; D might be TRBD1 (6 bases). This CDR3 contains 13 residues. Germline lookup yields CDR1 LNHDA and CDR2 SQIVND (reference sequence). V was trimmed by 10 bases and J by 3 bases, leaving 15 bases between them. CDR3 sequence (DNA): TGTGCCACCAGGGGCTGGGGAGACACTGAAGCTTTCTTT. Residues: CATRGWGDTEAFF.

The chain links TRBV2 to TRBJ2-2, with D perhaps TRBD1 (5 bases). Deletions cut 2 bases from V and 5 bases from J, with 9 bases between. The CDR3 totals 14 residues. Germline CDR1 is SNHLY and CDR2 is FYNNEI. The chain's CDR3 is CASSEIRATGELFF. The CDR3 DNA follows: TGTGCCAGCAGTGAAATCAGGGCTACCGGGGAGCTGTTTTTT.

This clone was seen a handful of times. CDR3 sequence (DNA): TGTGCCAGCAGCTTCGTACAGGGGGCGGCCGAGCAGTACTTC. Its translation is CASSFVQGAAEQYF. This chain joins TRBV5-8 and TRBJ2-7; 9 nucleotides line up with TRBD1. Trimming removed 2 bases from V and 6 bases from J; junction bases left unmatched: 6. The CDR3 has 14 residues. Germline V CDR1 and CDR2: SGHTS, YDEGEE.

This rearrangement joins TRBV19 to TRBJ2-7; a weak D match, TRBD1 (6 bases). This CDR3 spans 15 amino acids. The germline V gene has CDR1 LNHDA and CDR2 SQIVND (reference sequence). V dropped 5 bases and J dropped 4 bases, with 18 bases sitting between them. The CDR3 DNA reads TGTGCCAGTAGTGTGCAAGGAACAGGGCGGTACGAGCAGTACTTC. It translates to CASSVQGTGRYEQYF. The full variable domain, its missing parts supplied by reference TRBV19 and TRBJ2-7, is DGGITQSPKYLFRKEGQNVTLSCEQNLNHDAMYWYRQDPGQGLRLIYYSQIVNDFQKGDIAEGYSVSREKKESFPLTVTSAQKNPTAFYLCASSVQGTGRYEQYFGPGTRLTVT.

This rearrangement joins TRBV7-9 to TRBJ1-5, with D perhaps matching TRBD1 (5 bases). V lost 2 bases to trimming and J lost 7 bases, with 12 bases between them. Germline loops: CDR1 SEHNR, CDR2 FQNEAQ (reference sequence). The CDR3 runs to 14 residues. CDR3 protein: CASSLKGFGQPQHF. DNA for the CDR3: TGTGCCAGCAGCTTAAAGGGGTTTGGGCAGCCCCAGCATTTT.

The rearrangement uses TRBV2 and TRBJ2-2; the D is unclear. Trimming took 0 bases from V and 3 from J, leaving 5 bases between them. Germline CDR1 and CDR2: SNHLY and FYNNEI. This CDR3 is built from 14 residues. The CDR3 bases are TGTGCCAGCAGTGAAGCGAGGTACACCGGGGAGCTGTTTTTT. This encodes CASSEARYTGELFF.

The chain employs TRBV6-5 and TRBJ2-3; 8 bases are shared with TRBD2. Germline V gene data show CDR1 as MNHEY and CDR2 as SVGAGI. The V segment lost 8 bases and the J segment 4 bases; nucleotides outside the gene matches: 8. The CDR3 covers 14 residues. CDR3 sequence: CASQRGWLADTQYF. In DNA, the CDR3 is TGTGCCAGCCAGCGGGGGTGGTTGGCAGATACGCAGTATTTT.

The chain joins TRBV7-3 to TRBJ2-5, with D possibly being TRBD1 (5 bases). The CDR3 extends over 16 amino acids. V shed 7 bases and J shed 5 bases, with 23 bases lying between them. The germline V gene has CDR1 SGHTA and CDR2 FQGTGA. The CDR3 DNA is TGTGCCAGCACCCGAACCGGCAAGGGGCTGAGGGAGACCCAGTACTTC. Translating it yields CASTRTGKGLRETQYF.

This rearrangement joins TRBV5-1 to TRBJ1-1; D is undetermined. The CDR3 consists of 14 residues. Looked up from germline, CDR1 is SGHRS and CDR2 is YFSETQ. The V gene lost 0 bases and the J gene lost 7 bases, with 13 bases spanning the gap. CDR3 amino acids: CASSLDLLASEAFF. The CDR3 DNA sequence: TGCGCCAGCAGCTTGGACCTTCTGGCAAGTGAAGCTTTCTTT.

Many counts were recorded for this clone. CDR3: CASSKGEDLSGGQPQHF. The CDR3 DNA reads TGTGCCAGCAGCAAAGGTGAAGATTTGAGCGGCGGTCAGCCCCAGCATTTT. The J gene is TRBJ1-5, the V gene TRBV21-1. TRBV21-1 corresponds to a pseudogene. The CDR3 sequence is 17 residues long.

The CDR3 DNA follows: TGTGCCACCGCCACGGGCTATGGCTACACCTTC. This translates into CATATGYGYTF. V usage is TRBV12-3 or TRBV12-4 and J usage is TRBJ1-2, with D unresolved. The V and J ends lost 10 bases and 4 bases respectively, with 10 bases between them. CDR3 length: 11 amino acids.

This chain links TRBV7-2 with TRBJ2-7; TRBD1 agrees at 7 bases. The V segment lost 5 bases and the J segment 2 bases; nucleotides outside the gene matches: 9. CDR1 is SGHTA, CDR2 FQGNSA, per germline. The CDR3 spans 15 residues. The CDR3 sequence is CASSPVSGQAYEQYF. In DNA form, the CDR3 reads TGTGCCAGCAGCCCCGTATCTGGACAGGCCTACGAGCAGTACTTC.

The chain links TRBV4-1 to TRBJ2-7; 8 bases align to TRBD2. The germline gives CDR1 MGHRA, CDR2 YSYEKL. The CDR3 has 17 residues. J was trimmed by 3 bases and V by 1 base; bases with no gene match: 11. The CDR3 sequence: CASSQVTSGSGFYEQYF. Here the CDR3 DNA reads TGCGCCAGCAGCCAAGTTACGAGCGGGAGTGGGTTCTACGAGCAGTACTTC.

The V and J genes are TRBV10-1 and TRBJ1-1; D is ambiguous. V was shortened by 0 bases and J by 3 bases, with 11 bases between the two germline ends. In germline, CDR1 is WNHNN, CDR2 SYGVQD (reference sequence). The CDR3 spans 15 residues. CDR3 protein: CASSESAGIYTEAFF. The CDR3 nucleotides read TGCGCCAGCAGTGAGTCGGCCGGGATATACACTGAAGCTTTCTTT.

In this sample, this clone turned up once. J is TRBJ1-1 and V is TRBV7-2; 8 positions match TRBD1. The V segment lost 5 bases and the J segment 3 bases; nucleotides outside the gene matches: 5. Germline CDR1 and CDR2: SGHTA and FQGNSA. The CDR3 runs 14 residues. CDR3 amino acids: CASSRTGTYTEAFF. The DNA for the CDR3 is TGTGCCAGCAGCCGGACAGGGACCTACACTGAAGCTTTCTTT.

CDR3 in DNA: TGTGCCAGTAGCGAAGCCGCTAGCGGAGTTCCCTACGAGCAGTACTTC. It is translated as CASSEAASGVPYEQYF. The chain recombines TRBV19 with TRBJ2-7; the match to TRBD2 covers 7 bases. V shed 6 bases, J shed 2 bases, and the junction held 13 bases outside the gene matches. The germline gives CDR1 LNHDA, CDR2 SQIVND (reference sequence). The CDR3 spans 16 residues.

The chain recombines TRBV13 with TRBJ1-1; 8 positions agree with TRBD1. Germline V lookup: CDR1 PRHDT, CDR2 FYEKMQ (reference sequence). J lost 5 bases, V lost 6 bases, and 11 bases had no gene match. The CDR3 contains 15 residues. The CDR3: CASSRPGQGRTEAFF. CDR3 nucleotides: TGTGCCAGCAGTCGACCCGGACAGGGTCGGACTGAAGCTTTCTTT.

The J gene is TRBJ2-6, the V gene TRBV3-1 (or the pseudogene TRBV3-2), with D maybe TRBD2 (5 bases). From germline, CDR1 is LGHDT and CDR2 YNNKEL (reference sequence). The CDR3 runs to 18 residues. Trimming took 0 bases from V and 0 from J, leaving 12 bases between them. The CDR3 loop is CASSQERDPSSGANVLTF. In DNA form, the CDR3 reads TGTGCCAGCAGCCAAGAGAGGGATCCAAGCTCTGGGGCCAACGTCCTGACTTTC.

V is TRBV14 and J is TRBJ1-5, with 9 bases aligning to TRBD1. The CDR3 covers 23 residues. Germline loops: CDR1 SGHDN, CDR2 FVKESK. V trimming: 0 bases; J trimming: 1 base; junction bases outside the gene matches: 22. The CDR3 nucleotides read TGTGCCAGCAGCCAAGATCCTTGGACAGGGGTAAAGTTCGAAATACTAAGCAATCAGCCCCAGCATTTT. This translates into CASSQDPWTGVKFEILSNQPQHF. The full variable domain, in which reference TRBV14 and TRBJ1-5 provide the parts outside the CDR3, is EAGVTQFPSHSVIEKGQTVTLRCDPISGHDNLYWYRRVMGKEIKFLLHFVKESKQDESGMPNNRFLAERTGGTYSTLKVQPAELEDSGVYFCASSQDPWTGVKFEILSNQPQHFGDGTRLSIL.